Shown below are 6 T cell receptor beta chains from a single sample sequenced in a study of glioma-infiltrating T cells after dendritic cell vaccination. Time point here: after dendritic cell vaccination, including at tumor progression/relapse. Measured with immunoSEQ multiplex PCR; TCRdb has only the in-frame clones, and not every one. Altogether tens of thousands of clones are present, roughly 80% being singletons, with the ten largest covering around 7%. The sequenced sample was blood, obtained after dendritic cell vaccination. The source of these receptors is a human donor with glioblastoma.

In DNA, the CDR3 is TGCGCCAGCAGCTTGGCCAGGAGGACCGGCGAGCAGTACTTC. Amino acid sequence: CASSLARRTGEQYF. V is TRBV5-1 and J is TRBJ2-7; maybe TRBD2 (5 bases). Germline values: CDR1 SGHRS, CDR2 YFSETQ. The ends were cut back, 0 bases at V and 6 bases at J, with 13 bases in the middle. This CDR3 is 14 amino acids long. Filled out from reference TRBV5-1 and TRBJ2-7, the complete variable domain reads KAGVTQTPRYLIKTRGQQVTLSCSPISGHRSVSWYQQTPGQGLQFLFEYFSETQRNKGNFPGRFSGRQFSNSRSEMNVSTLELGDSALYLCASSLARRTGEQYFGPGTRLTVT.

This rearrangement joins TRBV30 to TRBJ1-4; TRBD1 agrees at 8 bases. Trimming at V came to 7 bases and at J to 3 bases, leaving 4 bases not matched to a gene. Per germline, CDR1 GTSNPN and CDR2 SVGIG (reference sequence). This CDR3 contains 13 residues. The CDR3 bases are TGTGCCTCAAACAGGGGGTCTAATGAAAAACTGTTTTTT. Residues: CASNRGSNEKLFF. Based on the CDR3 plus reference TRBV30 and TRBJ1-4, the full variable domain is SQTIHQWPATLVQPVGSPLSLECTVEGTSNPNLYWYRQAAGRGLQLLFYSVGIGQISSEVPQNLSASRPQDRQFILSSKKLLLSDSGFYLCASNRGSNEKLFFGSGTQLSVL.

The gene calls are TRBV6-6 and TRBJ1-2; 10 bases line up with TRBD1. The CDR3 length is 13 residues. V lost 4 bases and J lost 10; bases outside the gene matches: 6. CDR1 is MNHNY, CDR2 SVGAGI, per germline (reference sequence). CDR3 protein: CASSFRDRGDYTF. In DNA form, the CDR3 reads TGTGCCAGCAGTTTCCGGGACAGGGGCGACTACACCTTC.

This chain connects TRBV7-8 to TRBJ1-5, with a possible D match to TRBD1 (6 bases). The CDR3 loop spans 12 amino acids. Looked up from germline, CDR1 is SGHVS and CDR2 is FQNEAQ. CDR3 coding DNA: TGTGCTGGGGGGGCTAATGCTCAGCCCCAGCATTTT. Translation gives CAGGANAQPQHF.

CDR3 bases: TGTGCCAGCAGCGTAGAGGTCGGGGAGGGAGGGGGCTACACCTTC. Protein sequence: CASSVEVGEGGGYTF. The rearrangement uses TRBV9 and TRBJ1-2; D not resolved. V was pared by 0 bases and J by 8 bases, with 17 bases between. The CDR3 runs to 15 residues. Germline V gives CDR1 SGDLS, CDR2 YYNGEE.

This clone was counted a few times. For the CDR3, the DNA is TGTGCCAGCAGCCCCCGGGACATCTCCTACGAGCAGTACTTC. Residues: CASSPRDISYEQYF. The V call is TRBV9, the J call TRBJ2-7; TRBD1 might be the D (6 bases). This CDR3 spans 14 amino acids. Germline-derived CDR1 and CDR2 are SGDLS and YYNGEE. Trimming shortened V by 4 bases and J by 0 bases, and 11 bases separated the two germline ends. Based on the CDR3 plus reference TRBV9 and TRBJ2-7, the full variable domain is DSGVTQTPKHLITATGQRVTLRCSPRSGDLSVYWYQQSLDQGLQFLIQYYNGEERAKGNILERFSAQQFPDLHSELNLSSLELGDSALYFCASSPRDISYEQYFGPGTRLTVT.